This TCR beta chain was sequenced for a study of shared clonotypes between healthy human individuals. Original analysis: Filtering differed because ImmunoSEQ produced junction-only sequences that carried no quality scores. The data were produced by immunoSEQ multiplex PCR, yet TCRdb's version contains in-frame clones alone and is incomplete. The V and J calls and clone size were taken over from that table, and D and trimming were inferred from the DNA. The table records about 2.3 million clones, 85% to 95% of them present only once. The germline gives CDR1 SGHKS, CDR2 YYEKEE (reference sequence). Trimming pared 0 bases from V and 6 bases from J, leaving 12 bases between. The CDR3 extends over 14 amino acids.

The material sequenced was naive CD4+ T cells from PBMCs. Subset: CD45RA+ positively selected. V usage is TRBV5-5 and J usage is TRBJ1-1; D is unclear. This clonotype was sampled from a man aged 18 to 30 in good health. Some clones in this sample may be carry-over from other donors' samples. CDR3 residues: CASSLERTRAEAFF. DNA for the CDR3: TGTGCCAGCAGCTTGGAACGGACCCGAGCTGAAGCTTTCTTT.